The clone carrying this TCR beta chain was recorded many times. What it binds is not known. The data were taken from a study of Graves' ophthalmopathy and Graves' hyperthyroidism. Study results and limitations: Blood shared most expanded thyroid clonotypes above 0.001 frequency.

The CDR3 extends over 14 amino acids. Trimming removed 6 bases at V and 9 bases at J, with 18 bases between. Germline V gene lookup returns CDR1 MNHEY and CDR2 SMNVEV (reference sequence). The authors amplified TCR beta CDR3 regions from RNA transcripts. HTBI primers were used in a first-round RT-PCR, which preceded a second-round multiplex PCR. In TCRdb, the multiplex PCR reads were re-called with MiXCR into one record per CDR3 protein. Of a few hundred thousand distinct CDR3 sequences listed, over 15% are singletons. The source material was peripheral blood. The sequence derives from a woman between 18 and 30 years old with stable Graves' hyperthyroidism. The V and J genes are TRBV27 and TRBJ1-5, with D perhaps matching TRBD1 (6 bases). For the CDR3, the DNA is TGTGCCAGCAGCGACAGGTACCCTACAGGGCCCCAGCATTTT. Translation: CASSDRYPTGPQHF.